A selection of T cell receptor beta chains follows, all from one sample in a study of identical twins. Via MiXCR, TCRdb re-called the 5' RACE reads, giving one row per CDR3 protein. The table shows around 370,000 distinct CDR3 sequences, with 7% to 9.5% occurring only once. The sample taken for sequencing was naive T cells sorted from blood. The receptor set was obtained from a woman aged 45 to 65 in good health. The CDR3 runs from the conserved cysteine through the conserved F or W. Each record gives: clone size, CDR3 length, V gene, D gene, J gene, CDR3 protein, CDR3 DNA. A D gene is named only where the DNA matches it firmly. Clone size is shown for a subset of rows, as once, few, many or a class of expanded clone.

abundance: few
len: 14
v_gene: TRBV11-3
d_gene: -
j_gene: TRBJ2-3
CDR3aa: CASSLTWDTDTQYF
CDR3nt: TGTGCCAGCAGTTTGACTTGGGACACAGATACGCAGTATTTT

abundance: few
len: 18
v_gene: TRBV2
d_gene: -
j_gene: TRBJ1-5
CDR3aa: CASSPGVQGTYSNQPQHF
CDR3nt: TGTGCCAGCAGCCCCGGTGTACAGGGAACTTATAGCAATCAGCCCCAGCATTTT

abundance: few
len: 14
v_gene: TRBV5-4
d_gene: -
j_gene: TRBJ2-7
CDR3aa: CASSPGSRGDEQYF
CDR3nt: TGTGCCAGCAGCCCGGGATCACGAGGTGACGAGCAGTACTTC

abundance: -
len: 14
v_gene: TRBV20-1
d_gene: TRBD2
j_gene: TRBJ2-1
CDR3aa: CSARGLAGGNEQFF
CDR3nt: TGCAGTGCTAGAGGACTAGCGGGAGGTAATGAGCAGTTCTTC

abundance: -
len: 14
v_gene: TRBV20-1
d_gene: -
j_gene: TRBJ2-2
CDR3aa: CSARDPIQGGELFF
CDR3nt: TGCAGTGCTAGAGACCCAATTCAGGGCGGGGAGCTGTTTTTT

abundance: -
len: 15
v_gene: TRBV29-1
d_gene: -
j_gene: TRBJ2-3
CDR3aa: CSVDVERAQTDTQYF
CDR3nt: TGCAGCGTTGATGTTGAGCGGGCGCAGACAGATACGCAGTATTTT

abundance: many
len: 16
v_gene: TRBV5-1
d_gene: -
j_gene: TRBJ1-2
CDR3aa: CASSLDSKGVGYGYTF
CDR3nt: TGCGCCAGCAGCTTGGACTCAAAGGGGGTGGGCTATGGCTACACCTTC

abundance: -
len: 17
v_gene: TRBV28
d_gene: -
j_gene: TRBJ2-3
CDR3aa: CASSSPRDLAPRDTQYF
CDR3nt: TGTGCCAGCAGTTCGCCCCGGGACTTAGCACCTAGAGATACGCAGTATTTT

abundance: many
len: 13
v_gene: TRBV24-1
d_gene: -
j_gene: TRBJ2-2
CDR3aa: CATGTLNTGELFF
CDR3nt: TGTGCCACCGGGACTTTGAACACCGGGGAGCTGTTTTTT

abundance: -
len: 17
v_gene: TRBV12-3/TRBV12-4
d_gene: TRBD2
j_gene: TRBJ2-2
CDR3aa: CASSRLAGGWTTGELFF
CDR3nt: TGTGCCAGCAGCAGACTAGCGGGAGGGTGGACCACCGGGGAGCTGTTTTTT

abundance: many
len: 15
v_gene: TRBV20-1
d_gene: TRBD1
j_gene: TRBJ1-3
CDR3aa: CSAMTGGDTGNTIYF
CDR3nt: TGCAGTGCTATGACAGGGGGAGATACTGGAAACACCATATATTTT

abundance: -
len: 13
v_gene: TRBV5-1
d_gene: -
j_gene: TRBJ1-2
CDR3aa: CASTARSTDGYTF
CDR3nt: TGCGCCAGCACCGCGCGAAGCACCGATGGCTACACCTTC

abundance: -
len: 14
v_gene: TRBV27
d_gene: -
j_gene: TRBJ2-5
CDR3aa: CASSRGPGGETQYF
CDR3nt: TGTGCCAGCAGTCGGGGGCCAGGGGGAGAGACCCAGTACTTC

abundance: few
len: 16
v_gene: TRBV11-3
d_gene: -
j_gene: TRBJ2-4
CDR3aa: CASSPRGDLGKNIQYF
CDR3nt: TGTGCCAGCAGCCCGAGGGGGGACTTGGGCAAAAACATTCAGTACTTC

abundance: few
len: 14
v_gene: TRBV12-3/TRBV12-4
d_gene: -
j_gene: TRBJ1-2
CDR3aa: CASSLTTGLGGYTF
CDR3nt: TGTGCCAGCAGTTTGACGACGGGATTAGGTGGCTACACCTTC

abundance: few
len: 14
v_gene: TRBV4-1
d_gene: -
j_gene: TRBJ2-2
CDR3aa: CASSQRGLGGELFF
CDR3nt: TGCGCCAGCAGCCAACGGGGGCTAGGTGGGGAGCTGTTTTTT

abundance: few
len: 17
v_gene: TRBV6-5
d_gene: -
j_gene: TRBJ2-1
CDR3aa: CASSYSMSEYSYNEQFF
CDR3nt: TGTGCCAGCAGTTACTCGATGTCGGAATACTCCTACAATGAGCAGTTCTTC

abundance: -
len: 15
v_gene: TRBV2
d_gene: -
j_gene: TRBJ1-5
CDR3aa: CASSTGNRGNQPQHF
CDR3nt: TGTGCCAGCAGTACAGGGAACCGGGGCAATCAGCCCCAGCATTTT

abundance: many
len: 11
v_gene: TRBV29-1
d_gene: -
j_gene: TRBJ2-7
CDR3aa: CSVNTIYEQYF
CDR3nt: TGCAGCGTCAACACGATCTACGAGCAGTACTTC

abundance: few
len: 12
v_gene: TRBV30
d_gene: -
j_gene: TRBJ1-6
CDR3aa: CALNRATSPLHF
CDR3nt: TGTGCACTTAACAGGGCGACTTCACCCCTCCACTTT

abundance: -
len: 12
v_gene: TRBV10-3
d_gene: -
j_gene: TRBJ2-2
CDR3aa: CAISGERGELFF
CDR3nt: TGTGCCATCAGCGGGGAACGCGGGGAGCTGTTTTTT

abundance: many
len: 14
v_gene: TRBV25-1
d_gene: -
j_gene: TRBJ2-5
CDR3aa: CASRMTGGGETQYF
CDR3nt: TGTGCCAGCAGGATGACTGGGGGTGGAGAGACCCAGTACTTC

abundance: few
len: 15
v_gene: TRBV14
d_gene: -
j_gene: TRBJ2-7
CDR3aa: CASSHHRGLTYEQYF
CDR3nt: TGTGCCAGCAGCCACCACCGGGGCCTGACCTACGAGCAGTACTTC

abundance: -
len: 15
v_gene: TRBV9
d_gene: -
j_gene: TRBJ2-2
CDR3aa: CASSPRWPGTGELFF
CDR3nt: TGTGCCAGCAGCCCCAGGTGGCCGGGGACCGGGGAGCTGTTTTTT

abundance: few
len: 15
v_gene: TRBV7-8
d_gene: TRBD2
j_gene: TRBJ2-5
CDR3aa: CASSSGTNRQETQYF
CDR3nt: TGTGCCAGCAGCTCCGGGACTAACCGCCAAGAGACCCAGTACTTC

abundance: few
len: 14
v_gene: TRBV2
d_gene: -
j_gene: TRBJ2-7
CDR3aa: CASSSGTGYYEQYF
CDR3nt: TGTGCCAGCAGCAGCGGGACAGGATACTACGAGCAGTACTTC

abundance: -
len: 17
v_gene: TRBV21-1
d_gene: -
j_gene: TRBJ2-6
CDR3aa: CASSIQDFLSGANVLTF
CDR3nt: TGTGCCAGCAGCATTCAGGACTTCCTCTCTGGGGCCAACGTCCTGACTTTC

abundance: -
len: 16
v_gene: TRBV4-1
d_gene: -
j_gene: TRBJ2-6
CDR3aa: CASSQETASGANVLTF
CDR3nt: TGCGCCAGCAGCCAAGAGACAGCCTCTGGGGCCAACGTCCTGACTTTC

abundance: few
len: 14
v_gene: TRBV11-3
d_gene: -
j_gene: TRBJ2-3
CDR3aa: CASSLGLATDTQYF
CDR3nt: TGTGCCAGCAGCTTAGGTCTAGCTACAGATACGCAGTATTTT

abundance: -
len: 17
v_gene: TRBV5-1
d_gene: TRBD2
j_gene: TRBJ2-2
CDR3aa: CASTFFIAGGNTGELFF
CDR3nt: TGCGCCAGCACGTTCTTTATAGCGGGAGGGAACACCGGGGAGCTGTTTTTT

abundance: many
len: 16
v_gene: TRBV15
d_gene: -
j_gene: TRBJ2-2
CDR3aa: CATSRDMRSDTGELFF
CDR3nt: TGTGCCACCAGCAGAGATATGAGATCCGACACCGGGGAGCTGTTTTTT

abundance: few
len: 13
v_gene: TRBV19
d_gene: -
j_gene: TRBJ1-1
CDR3aa: CASSITSPPRAFF
CDR3nt: TGTGCCAGTAGTATAACTTCGCCACCTCGGGCTTTCTTT

abundance: many
len: 13
v_gene: TRBV27
d_gene: -
j_gene: TRBJ2-2
CDR3aa: CASRGLSTGELFF
CDR3nt: TGTGCCAGCAGGGGGCTAAGCACCGGGGAGCTGTTTTTT

abundance: few
len: 18
v_gene: TRBV7-8
d_gene: TRBD2
j_gene: TRBJ2-2
CDR3aa: CASSFLASGRGNTGELFF
CDR3nt: TGTGCCAGCAGCTTTCTGGCTAGCGGGAGGGGAAACACCGGGGAGCTGTTTTTT

abundance: few
len: 16
v_gene: TRBV6-9
d_gene: -
j_gene: TRBJ2-3
CDR3aa: CASSYELGLPEITQYF
CDR3nt: TGTGCCAGCAGTTATGAATTGGGGCTCCCAGAGATTACGCAGTATTTT